Each of the 3 T cell receptor beta chains below was sequenced from the same sample in a study of blood T cell repertoires in COVID-19. The method was immunoSEQ multiplex PCR; TCRdb's version includes in-frame clones alone and lacks a portion of them. The sample has 80,000 to 100,000 clones, just over 85% seen once; the top ten hold around 2.1%. Specimen: peripheral blood. The source of these receptors is a man aged 45-65 years with COVID-19, enrolled during active disease.

Written as DNA, the CDR3 is TGTGCCAGCTCACCTATGCAGGGGGGCACTGAAGCTTTCTTT. Its protein is CASSPMQGGTEAFF. The J gene is TRBJ1-1, the V gene TRBV18, with 7 bases lining up with TRBD1. Per the germline V gene, CDR1 is KGHSH and CDR2 is LQKENI. Trimming took 3 bases from V and 4 from J; bases not matched to a gene: 5. The CDR3 sequence is 14 residues long.

This clone came up a few times. This chain links TRBV28 with TRBJ1-5, with D possibly being TRBD1 (6 bases). CDR1 and CDR2 (germline): MDHEN, SYDVKM. The CDR3 is made up of 16 amino acids. The V gene lost 2 bases and the J gene lost 5 bases, with 16 bases spanning the gap. The CDR3 is CASSLLQGRSDQPQHF. CDR3 bases: TGTGCCAGCAGTTTACTACAGGGTCGTTCTGATCAGCCCCAGCATTTT.

The chain joins TRBV7-8 to TRBJ1-4, with TRBD1 identical over 8 bases. This CDR3 has 14 residues. Germline values: CDR1 SGHVS, CDR2 FQNEAQ. The trim removed 5 bases at V and 6 bases at J, leaving 5 bases unmatched. The CDR3 DNA reads TGTGCCAGCAGCAGCAGGGGGCCTGATGAAAAACTGTTTTTT. It specifies CASSSRGPDEKLFF.